The rows below give T cell receptor beta chains drawn from one sample of a study of response to subunit inactivated influenza vaccine. TCRdb processed the RT-PCR reads anew with MiXCR; each CDR3 protein has one entry. Here the sample spans about 800,000 distinct CDR3 sequences, 21% being singletons. Sequencing was performed on PBMCs from blood, taken less than 6 days after vaccination. These receptors came from a man aged 45-60 years who received an inactivated influenza vaccine. Each CDR3 is given with its conserved first and last residue. The order of the fields is D gene, clone size, V gene, J gene, CDR3 protein, CDR3 DNA. D genes are given only for firm matches. Size is stated for part of the rows, as once, few or many counts, or as a class when the clone is expanded.

D gene: NA
clone size: NA
V gene: TRBV5-1
J gene: TRBJ2-7
CDR3 protein: CASSLTSPPTYEQYF
CDR3 DNA: TGCGCCAGCAGCTTGACAAGTCCACCCACCTACGAGCAGTACTTC

D gene: NA
clone size: once
V gene: TRBV20-1
J gene: TRBJ2-1
CDR3 protein: CSAREGTGQFF
CDR3 DNA: TGCAGTGCCCGTGAGGGGACTGGGCAGTTCTTC

D gene: TRBD1
clone size: NA
V gene: TRBV27
J gene: TRBJ2-3
CDR3 protein: CASSYGTANPRPSTDTQYF
CDR3 DNA: TGTGCCAGCTCCTATGGGACAGCTAATCCACGGCCTAGCACAGATACGCAGTATTTT

D gene: TRBD1
clone size: NA
V gene: TRBV20-1
J gene: TRBJ1-5
CDR3 protein: CSAFQGGGGNQPQHF
CDR3 DNA: TGCAGTGCTTTCCAGGGGGGCGGGGGCAATCAGCCCCAGCATTTT

D gene: NA
clone size: NA
V gene: TRBV18
J gene: TRBJ2-2
CDR3 protein: CASSPDRSVGELFF
CDR3 DNA: TGTGCCAGCTCACCAGACAGGAGTGTCGGGGAGCTGTTTTTT

D gene: TRBD2
clone size: few
V gene: TRBV11-3
J gene: TRBJ2-1
CDR3 protein: CASSPNSGVANEQFF
CDR3 DNA: TGTGCCAGCAGCCCTAATAGCGGGGTAGCCAATGAGCAGTTCTTC

D gene: TRBD1
clone size: NA
V gene: TRBV12-3/TRBV12-4
J gene: TRBJ2-3
CDR3 protein: CASSADRGKDTQYF
CDR3 DNA: TGTGCCAGCAGTGCGGACAGGGGTAAAGATACGCAGTATTTT

D gene: NA
clone size: NA
V gene: TRBV2
J gene: TRBJ2-2
CDR3 protein: CASSVIQASNTGELFF
CDR3 DNA: TGTGCCAGCAGTGTTATACAGGCGTCGAACACCGGGGAGCTGTTTTTT

D gene: NA
clone size: few
V gene: TRBV7-9
J gene: TRBJ2-2
CDR3 protein: CASSLAFGFTGELFF
CDR3 DNA: TGTGCCAGCAGCTTAGCGTTCGGGTTCACCGGGGAGCTGTTTTTT

D gene: NA
clone size: NA
V gene: TRBV5-1
J gene: TRBJ2-5
CDR3 protein: CASSSGLFGQETQYF
CDR3 DNA: TGCGCCAGCAGCTCAGGACTCTTCGGCCAAGAGACCCAGTACTTC

D gene: TRBD1
clone size: many
V gene: TRBV4-3
J gene: TRBJ2-7
CDR3 protein: CASSQDLGQGRYEQYF
CDR3 DNA: TGCGCCAGCAGCCAAGATTTGGGACAGGGGCGGTACGAGCAGTACTTC

D gene: NA
clone size: many
V gene: TRBV6-1
J gene: TRBJ2-1
CDR3 protein: CASSELKEGLNSNEQFF
CDR3 DNA: TGTGCCAGCAGTGAGTTAAAGGAGGGTCTAAATTCGAATGAGCAGTTCTTC

D gene: TRBD2
clone size: NA
V gene: TRBV20-1
J gene: TRBJ2-5
CDR3 protein: CSARGGTSVQETQYF
CDR3 DNA: TGCAGTGCTAGAGGGGGGACTAGCGTTCAAGAGACCCAGTACTTC

D gene: TRBD1
clone size: NA
V gene: TRBV20-1
J gene: TRBJ2-1
CDR3 protein: CSARDHTRGNEQFF
CDR3 DNA: TGCAGTGCTAGAGACCATACCAGGGGGAATGAGCAGTTCTTC

D gene: NA
clone size: NA
V gene: TRBV18
J gene: TRBJ1-3
CDR3 protein: CASSPNWGNTIYF
CDR3 DNA: TGTGCCAGCTCACCAAACTGGGGAAACACCATATATTTT

D gene: NA
clone size: NA
V gene: TRBV7-9
J gene: TRBJ2-2
CDR3 protein: CASSFKGQGTGELFF
CDR3 DNA: TGTGCCAGCAGCTTCAAGGGGCAAGGGACCGGGGAGCTGTTTTTT

D gene: NA
clone size: NA
V gene: TRBV4-3
J gene: TRBJ2-3
CDR3 protein: CASSQVSRDTQYF
CDR3 DNA: TGCGCCAGCAGCCAAGTTTCAAGAGATACGCAGTATTTT

D gene: TRBD1
clone size: few
V gene: TRBV7-9
J gene: TRBJ2-7
CDR3 protein: CASIKGQGWDEQYF
CDR3 DNA: TGTGCCAGCATCAAGGGACAGGGTTGGGACGAGCAGTACTTC

D gene: NA
clone size: NA
V gene: TRBV30
J gene: TRBJ2-2
CDR3 protein: CAWSPGPTGELFF
CDR3 DNA: TGTGCCTGGAGTCCAGGGCCAACCGGGGAGCTGTTTTTT

D gene: NA
clone size: NA
V gene: TRBV28
J gene: TRBJ2-7
CDR3 protein: CATGTTFEQYF
CDR3 DNA: TGTGCCACCGGGACAACTTTCGAGCAGTACTTC

D gene: TRBD1
clone size: few
V gene: TRBV7-2
J gene: TRBJ2-5
CDR3 protein: CASSKGQEQETQYF
CDR3 DNA: TGTGCCAGCAGCAAGGGACAGGAACAAGAGACCCAGTACTTC

D gene: NA
clone size: NA
V gene: TRBV7-9
J gene: TRBJ2-7
CDR3 protein: CASSSWGAVSSYEQYF
CDR3 DNA: TGTGCCAGCAGCTCCTGGGGGGCGGTCTCCTCCTACGAGCAGTACTTC

D gene: NA
clone size: few
V gene: TRBV5-1
J gene: TRBJ1-1
CDR3 protein: CASTGEVEAFF
CDR3 DNA: TGCGCCAGCACGGGGGAAGTCGAAGCTTTCTTT

D gene: TRBD2
clone size: NA
V gene: TRBV29-1
J gene: TRBJ2-3
CDR3 protein: CSVEEAGLAVADTQYF
CDR3 DNA: TGCAGCGTTGAAGAGGCGGGACTAGCGGTCGCAGATACGCAGTATTTT

D gene: NA
clone size: NA
V gene: TRBV12-3/TRBV12-4
J gene: TRBJ2-1
CDR3 protein: CASRNDAYNEQFF
CDR3 DNA: TGTGCCAGCAGAAATGACGCTTACAATGAGCAGTTCTTC

D gene: NA
clone size: once
V gene: TRBV20-1
J gene: TRBJ2-5
CDR3 protein: CSARGRGKTQYF
CDR3 DNA: TGCAGTGCTAGGGGGCGGGGTAAGACCCAGTACTTC

D gene: TRBD2
clone size: few
V gene: TRBV4-3
J gene: TRBJ2-3
CDR3 protein: CASSQGGREADTQYF
CDR3 DNA: TGCGCCAGCAGCCAAGGCGGGAGGGAGGCAGATACGCAGTATTTT

D gene: NA
clone size: few
V gene: TRBV28
J gene: TRBJ2-7
CDR3 protein: CASSLWGIYEQYF
CDR3 DNA: TGTGCCAGCAGTTTATGGGGGATCTACGAGCAGTACTTC

D gene: NA
clone size: NA
V gene: TRBV12-3/TRBV12-4
J gene: TRBJ1-6
CDR3 protein: CASMDPPSPLHF
CDR3 DNA: TGTGCCAGCATGGACCCCCCATCACCCCTCCACTTT

D gene: TRBD1
clone size: few
V gene: TRBV29-1
J gene: TRBJ1-1
CDR3 protein: CSVANRGNTEAFF
CDR3 DNA: TGCAGCGTTGCTAACAGGGGAAACACTGAAGCTTTCTTT

D gene: NA
clone size: NA
V gene: TRBV12-3/TRBV12-4
J gene: TRBJ2-5
CDR3 protein: CASRNRETQYF
CDR3 DNA: TGTGCCAGCAGGAATCGGGAGACCCAGTACTTC

D gene: NA
clone size: few
V gene: TRBV29-1
J gene: TRBJ2-7
CDR3 protein: CSVRDTSSYEQYF
CDR3 DNA: TGCAGCGTGCGAGACACCAGCTCCTACGAGCAGTACTTC